Shown below are 11 T cell receptor beta chains from a single sample sequenced in a study of blood T cell repertoires in COVID-19. Sequencing used immunoSEQ multiplex PCR; TCRdb keeps in-frame clones, though not all of them. The table records 110,000 to 150,000 clones, more than 80% of them present only once. Sequencing was done on a sample of peripheral blood. The source is a woman aged 60-75 years with active COVID-19.

The V and J genes are TRBV19 and TRBJ2-7; unclear D gene. Germline lookup yields CDR1 LNHDA and CDR2 SQIVND (reference sequence). V lost 4 bases and J lost 3, with 10 bases in between. The CDR3 has 13 amino acids. The CDR3 here is CASSTRTNYEQYF. The CDR3 region has the DNA TGTGCCAGTAGTACCAGAACTAACTACGAGCAGTACTTC.

The gene calls are TRBV6-1 and TRBJ2-4; D uncertain. CDR3 length equals 16 residues. Trimming cost V 2 bases and J 0 bases, with 11 bases left between them. Germline V lookup: CDR1 MNHNS, CDR2 SASEGT. CDR3 region: CASSERTALAKNIQYF. CDR3 nucleotides: TGTGCCAGCAGTGAACGAACAGCTCTAGCCAAAAACATTCAGTACTTC.

The chain couples TRBV6-6 to TRBJ2-1, with TRBD2 matching over 14 bases. The CDR3 loop spans 19 amino acids. Germline values: CDR1 MNHNY, CDR2 SVGAGI (reference sequence). Trimming removed 5 bases from V and 0 bases from J; junction bases left unmatched: 9. The chain's CDR3 is CASSRLTSGRESSYNEQFF. Written as DNA, the CDR3 is TGTGCCAGCAGTCGGTTGACTAGCGGGAGGGAGAGCTCCTACAATGAGCAGTTCTTC.

This clone was observed once. The chain links TRBV19 to TRBJ1-4; 12 bases match TRBD1. Per germline, CDR1 LNHDA and CDR2 SQIVND (reference sequence). The length of the CDR3 is 16 residues. J lost 5 bases, V lost 4 bases, and 5 bases had no gene match. CDR3: CASSTGTGGINEKLFF. The CDR3 DNA reads TGTGCCAGTAGTACGGGGACAGGGGGCATCAATGAAAAACTGTTTTTT.

The V call is TRBV28, the J call TRBJ1-5; D unresolved. V lost 7 bases, J lost 8 bases, and 21 bases lay in between. This CDR3 region has 15 residues. CDR1 is MDHEN, CDR2 SYDVKM, per germline. The CDR3 DNA sequence: TGTGCCAGCAACCCGCTGAGGGTATGGCCAAAGCCCCAGCATTTT. It translates to CASNPLRVWPKPQHF.

The chain employs TRBV6-5 and TRBJ2-1, with TRBD2 matching 9 bases. This CDR3 region has 13 residues. The trim removed 6 bases at V and 9 bases at J, leaving 6 bases unmatched. CDR1 and CDR2 (germline): MNHEY, SVGAGI. CDR3 nucleotides: TGTGCCAGCAGCCGACTAGCGGCTACTGAGCAGTTCTTC. Encoded protein: CASSRLAATEQFF.

This sequence joins TRBV4-2 and TRBJ2-7, with 9 bases that match TRBD2. From germline, CDR1 is LGHNA and CDR2 YNFKEQ. With 1 base clipped from V and 3 bases from J, the junction kept 7 bases outside the gene matches. The CDR3 is 16 amino acids. CDR3 amino acids: CASSQVLPSGNYEQYF. CDR3 nucleotide sequence: TGTGCCAGCAGCCAAGTCTTGCCTAGCGGGAACTACGAGCAGTACTTC.

The CDR3 region has the DNA TGCAGTGCTAGAGGGCCCGGGGAGCTGTTTTTT. Translation gives CSARGPGELFF. The chain is built from TRBV20-1 and TRBJ2-2; D unresolved. This CDR3 is 11 amino acids long. Between the trimmed V and J ends, which lost 1 base and 6 bases, there was a span of 3 bases. CDR1 DFQATT and CDR2 SNEGSKA come from the germline V gene (reference sequence).

The chain has TRBV10-3 and TRBJ2-1; 9 bases are shared with TRBD1. Germline lookup yields CDR1 ENHRY and CDR2 SYGVKD. The junction had 7 bases not matched to a gene; V was cut back by 6 bases and J by 7 bases. CDR3 length equals 14 residues. Here the CDR3 DNA reads TGTGCCATCAGAGGGGACAGGGAGGGGAATGAGCAGTTCTTC. It codes for CAIRGDREGNEQFF.

The gene calls are TRBV5-4 and TRBJ2-7, with a tentative D call TRBD1 (5 bases). The CDR3 has 14 amino acids. From germline, CDR1 is SGHNT and CDR2 YYREEE (reference sequence). Deletions cut 1 base from V and 1 base from J, with 9 bases between. This CDR3 is CASSLTKGSYEQYF. CDR3 bases: TGTGCCAGCAGCTTGACCAAGGGGTCCTACGAGCAGTACTTC.

The rearrangement links TRBV30 to TRBJ1-6; 8 nucleotides line up with TRBD1. This CDR3 has 13 amino acids. V dropped 2 bases and J dropped 9; count of bases not matched to a gene: 3. Germline values: CDR1 GTSNPN, CDR2 SVGIG (reference sequence). CDR3 sequence: CAWSTGGVSPLHF. In DNA, the CDR3 is TGTGCCTGGAGTACAGGGGGAGTTTCACCCCTCCACTTT.